Listed here are 11 T cell receptor beta chains from one sample, sequenced in a study of regulatory T cells in long-lasting Graves disease. Sequencing libraries for TCR beta were prepared with iRepertoire HTBI primers and Arm-PCR of CDR3 regions. TCRdb re-called the multiplex PCR reads with MiXCR, one entry per CDR3 protein. The sample holds hundreds of thousands of distinct CDR3 sequences, approximately 12% seen once. Time point here: newly diagnosed GD, antithyroid drugs for less than 3 months. PBMCs were the source of the RNA used for TCR sequencing. The same data also contributed to another study, on T cells in Graves' hyperthyroidism and ophthalmopathy.

The sample consisted of peripheral blood mononuclear cells (PBMCs), taken at new diagnosis, from a patient treated with antithyroid drugs. All receptors derive from a woman in her twenties or thirties with Graves disease.

The rearrangement links TRBV30 to TRBJ1-2, with D hard to call. The ends were cut back, 3 bases at V and 7 bases at J, with 12 bases in the middle. The length of the CDR3 is 12 residues. CDR1 is GTSNPN, CDR2 SVGIG, per germline (reference sequence). The CDR3 here is CAWSPAVSGYTF. The CDR3 coding sequence is TGTGCCTGGAGCCCGGCCGTTTCTGGCTACACCTTC.

Ten or more counts support this clonotype. J is TRBJ1-5 and V is TRBV7-2; D is unclear. The germline V gene encodes CDR1 SGHTA and CDR2 FQGNSA. The CDR3 spans 16 residues. V was shortened by 5 bases and J by 2 bases, with 16 bases between the two germline ends. CDR3 sequence (DNA): TGTGCCAGCAGCCCAGATGGGCCGCGGGGCAATCAGCCCCAGCATTTT. Its protein is CASSPDGPRGNQPQHF.

This clonotype has a count of ten or more. This chain links TRBV7-2 with TRBJ2-3; 7 nucleotides line up with TRBD1. V lost 1 base to trimming and J lost 3 bases; unmatched junction nucleotides: 7. Germline CDR1 and CDR2: SGHTA and FQGNSA. This CDR3 is built from 16 residues. CDR3 in DNA: TGTGCCAGCAGCTTAGAGACAGGGTCGAGGACAGATACGCAGTATTTT. Translating gives CASSLETGSRTDTQYF.

This clonotype was seen a few times. This chain links TRBV12-3 or TRBV12-4 with TRBJ1-2, with D hard to call. CDR3 length: 11 amino acids. Trimming stripped 3 bases from V and 7 bases from J, with 6 bases between. The CDR3 reads CASSFSTGYTF. For the CDR3, the DNA is TGTGCCAGCAGTTTCAGTACTGGCTACACCTTC.

In this sample, this clonotype turned up many times. The chain recombines TRBV29-1 with TRBJ1-1; no clear D. From germline, CDR1 is SQVTM and CDR2 ANQGSEA. The CDR3 spans 12 residues. Between the trimmed V and J ends, which lost 7 bases and 4 bases, there was a span of 13 bases. Here the CDR3 DNA reads TGCAGCGCACGGTCTCAGCTCACTGAAGCTTTCTTT. It codes for CSARSQLTEAFF.

This clonotype was seen at least ten times. V usage is TRBV30 and J usage is TRBJ2-3; unclear D gene. The CDR3 spans 13 residues. The germline gives CDR1 GTSNPN, CDR2 SVGIG (reference sequence). V dropped 2 bases and J dropped 1 base, with 7 bases sitting between them. The CDR3 loop reads CAWSSGRTDTQYF. The DNA for the CDR3 is TGTGCCTGGAGTTCCGGCCGCACAGATACGCAGTATTTT. The complete variable domain, with remaining parts taken from reference TRBV30 and TRBJ2-3, reads SQTIHQWPATLVQPVGSPLSLECTVEGTSNPNLYWYRQAAGRGLQLLFYSVGIGQISSEVPQNLSASRPQDRQFILSSKKLLLSDSGFYLCAWSSGRTDTQYFGPGTRLTVL.

CDR3 sequence reads: CASTVLAGGRSYNEQFF. The CDR3 nucleotides read TGTGCCAGCACCGTACTAGCGGGAGGTCGCTCCTACAATGAGCAGTTCTTC. This chain links TRBV6-2 or TRBV6-3 with TRBJ2-1; 12 nucleotides match TRBD2. CDR3 size: 17 residues. V trimming: 7 bases; J trimming: 0 bases; junction bases outside the gene matches: 7. The V gene's germline CDR1 is MNHEY and CDR2 SVGEGT.

V gene TRBV11-2 combines with J gene TRBJ2-2; D may be TRBD2 (6 bases). The CDR3 spans 16 residues. The germline gives CDR1 SGHAT, CDR2 FQNNGV. V was pared by 3 bases and J by 5 bases, with 16 bases between. CDR3 region: CASSFVAGLTTGELFF. The CDR3 nucleotides are TGTGCCAGCAGCTTCGTGGCGGGATTAACGACCGGGGAGCTGTTTTTT.

This clonotype was found a few times. This sequence joins TRBV9 and TRBJ2-2; D perhaps matches TRBD1 (5 bases). Trimming shortened V by 1 base and J by 8 bases, and 12 bases separated the two germline ends. The germline V gene encodes CDR1 SGDLS and CDR2 YYNGEE. CDR3 length equals 14 residues. Here the CDR3 reads CASSVIVGQGELFF. The CDR3 region has the DNA TGTGCCAGCAGCGTAATTGTGGGGCAGGGGGAGCTGTTTTTT.

The table lists this clonotype with many counts. The rearrangement uses TRBV7-3 and TRBJ2-3; unclear D gene. This CDR3 contains 12 residues. In germline, CDR1 is SGHTA, CDR2 FQGTGA. The V gene lost 5 bases and the J gene lost 8 bases, with 11 bases spanning the gap. Here the CDR3 reads CASSPTSGTQYF. The CDR3 DNA follows: TGTGCCAGCAGCCCCACATCGGGTACGCAGTATTTT.

In this sample, this clonotype turned up many times. The V and J genes are TRBV2 and TRBJ2-7; D is uncertain. CDR1 is SNHLY and CDR2 is FYNNEI in the germline V gene. The CDR3 spans 11 residues. V lost 6 bases, J lost 3 bases, and 6 bases lay in between. The chain's CDR3 is CASSPFYEQYF. CDR3 coding DNA: TGTGCCAGCAGCCCTTTCTACGAGCAGTACTTC.